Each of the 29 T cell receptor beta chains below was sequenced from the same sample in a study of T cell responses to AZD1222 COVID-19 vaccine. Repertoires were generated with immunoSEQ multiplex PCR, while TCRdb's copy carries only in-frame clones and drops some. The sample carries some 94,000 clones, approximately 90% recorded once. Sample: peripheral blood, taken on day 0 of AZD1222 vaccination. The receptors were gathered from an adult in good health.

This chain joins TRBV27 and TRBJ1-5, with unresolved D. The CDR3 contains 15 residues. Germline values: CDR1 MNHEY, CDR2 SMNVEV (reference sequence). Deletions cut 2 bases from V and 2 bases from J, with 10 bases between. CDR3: CASSLRFRGNQPQHF. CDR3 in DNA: TGTGCCAGCAGTTTAAGATTCCGTGGCAATCAGCCCCAGCATTTT.

The CDR3 DNA reads as TGTGCCAGCAGGGACCGGGCCAACCCGTATCTAGCCAAAAACATTCAGTACTTC. It yields the protein CASRDRANPYLAKNIQYF. The chain combines TRBV9 with TRBJ2-4; D not certain. This CDR3 comprises 18 residues. V shed 5 bases and J shed 0 bases, with 21 bases lying between them. Germline assignment: CDR1 SGDLS and CDR2 YYNGEE.

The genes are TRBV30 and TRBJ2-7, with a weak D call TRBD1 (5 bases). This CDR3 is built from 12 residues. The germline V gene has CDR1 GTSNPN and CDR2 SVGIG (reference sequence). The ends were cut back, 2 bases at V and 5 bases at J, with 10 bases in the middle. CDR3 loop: CAWSSDSHEQYF. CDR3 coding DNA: TGTGCCTGGAGTTCCGACAGCCACGAGCAGTACTTC.

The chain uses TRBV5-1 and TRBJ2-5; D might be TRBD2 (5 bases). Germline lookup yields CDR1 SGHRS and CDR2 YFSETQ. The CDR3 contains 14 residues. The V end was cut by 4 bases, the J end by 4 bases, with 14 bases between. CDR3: CASSPGSNIETQYF. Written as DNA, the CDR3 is TGCGCCAGCAGCCCGGGGAGTAATATAGAGACCCAGTACTTC.

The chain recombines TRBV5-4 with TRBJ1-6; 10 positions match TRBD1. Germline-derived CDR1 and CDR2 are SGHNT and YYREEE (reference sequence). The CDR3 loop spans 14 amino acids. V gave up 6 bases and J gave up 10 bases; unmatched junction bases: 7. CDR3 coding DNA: TGTGCCAGCACCCGGGGACAGGGGAACTCACCCCTCCACTTT. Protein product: CASTRGQGNSPLHF.

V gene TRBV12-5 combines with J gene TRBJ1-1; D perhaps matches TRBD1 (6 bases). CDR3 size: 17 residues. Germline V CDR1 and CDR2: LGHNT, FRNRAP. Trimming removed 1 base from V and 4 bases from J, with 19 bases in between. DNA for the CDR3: TGTGCTAGTGGTTTGGCCAAATTCGGGGGCTCGACCACTGAAGCTTTCTTT. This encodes CASGLAKFGGSTTEAFF.

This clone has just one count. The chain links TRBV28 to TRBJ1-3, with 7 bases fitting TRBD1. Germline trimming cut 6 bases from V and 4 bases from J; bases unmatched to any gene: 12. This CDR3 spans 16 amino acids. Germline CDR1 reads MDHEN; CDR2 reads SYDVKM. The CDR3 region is CASRVPQGQSGNTIYF. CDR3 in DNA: TGTGCCAGCAGAGTACCACAGGGGCAGTCGGGAAACACCATATATTTT.

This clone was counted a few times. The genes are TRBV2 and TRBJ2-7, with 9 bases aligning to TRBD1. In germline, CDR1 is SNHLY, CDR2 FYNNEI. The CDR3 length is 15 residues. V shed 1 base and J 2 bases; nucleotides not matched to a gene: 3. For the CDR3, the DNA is TGTGCCAGCAGTGAAGTGGGACAGGGACCCTACGAGCAGTACTTC. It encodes CASSEVGQGPYEQYF. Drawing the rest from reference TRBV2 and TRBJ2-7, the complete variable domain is EPEVTQTPSHQVTQMGQEVILRCVPISNHLYFYWYRQILGQKVEFLVSFYNNEISEKSEIFDDQFSVERPDGSNFTLKIRSTKLEDSAMYFCASSEVGQGPYEQYFGPGTRLTVT.

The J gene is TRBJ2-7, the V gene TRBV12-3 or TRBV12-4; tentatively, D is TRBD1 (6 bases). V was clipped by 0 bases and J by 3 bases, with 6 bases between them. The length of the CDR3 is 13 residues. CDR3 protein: CASSLAGGYEQYF. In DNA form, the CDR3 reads TGTGCCAGCAGTTTAGCAGGGGGCTACGAGCAGTACTTC.

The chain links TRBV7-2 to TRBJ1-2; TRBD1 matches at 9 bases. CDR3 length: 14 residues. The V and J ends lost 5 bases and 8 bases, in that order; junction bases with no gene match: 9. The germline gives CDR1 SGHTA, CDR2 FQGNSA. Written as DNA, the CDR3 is TGTGCCAGCAGCCCGGGACAGGGCGTGCGGGGCTACACCTTC. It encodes CASSPGQGVRGYTF.

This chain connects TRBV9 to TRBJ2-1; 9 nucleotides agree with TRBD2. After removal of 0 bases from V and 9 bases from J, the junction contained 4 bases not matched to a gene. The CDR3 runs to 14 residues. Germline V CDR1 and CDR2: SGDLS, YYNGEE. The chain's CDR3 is CASSVVAGATEQFF. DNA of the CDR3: TGTGCCAGCAGCGTAGTAGCGGGAGCCACTGAGCAGTTCTTC.

The CDR3 spells CASSLDRAGVRELFF. The DNA of the CDR3 is TGTGCCAGCAGCTTAGACCGAGCGGGAGTGCGGGAGCTGTTTTTT. V is TRBV11-2 and J is TRBJ2-2; 8 bases align to TRBD2. This CDR3 region has 15 residues. After removal of 0 bases from V and 9 bases from J, the junction contained 6 bases not matched to a gene. The germline V gene encodes CDR1 SGHAT and CDR2 FQNNGV.

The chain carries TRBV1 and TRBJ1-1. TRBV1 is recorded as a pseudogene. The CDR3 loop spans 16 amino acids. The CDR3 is CTSSQDRGGGHTEAFF. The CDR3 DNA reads TGCACCAGCAGTCAAGATCGGGGGGGAGGACACACTGAAGCTTTCTTT.

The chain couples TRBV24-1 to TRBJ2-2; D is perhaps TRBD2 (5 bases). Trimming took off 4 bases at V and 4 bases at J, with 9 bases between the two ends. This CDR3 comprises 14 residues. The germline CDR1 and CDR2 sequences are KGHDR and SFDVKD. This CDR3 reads CATSEEGVTGELFF. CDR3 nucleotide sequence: TGTGCCACCAGTGAAGAGGGAGTCACCGGGGAGCTGTTTTTT.

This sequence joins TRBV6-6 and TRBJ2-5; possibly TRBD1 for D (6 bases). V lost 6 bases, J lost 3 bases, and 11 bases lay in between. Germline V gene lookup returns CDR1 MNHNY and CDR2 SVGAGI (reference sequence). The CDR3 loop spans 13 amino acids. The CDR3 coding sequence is TGTGCCAGCAGAGTGGACAGCAAAGAGACCCAGTACTTC. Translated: CASRVDSKETQYF.

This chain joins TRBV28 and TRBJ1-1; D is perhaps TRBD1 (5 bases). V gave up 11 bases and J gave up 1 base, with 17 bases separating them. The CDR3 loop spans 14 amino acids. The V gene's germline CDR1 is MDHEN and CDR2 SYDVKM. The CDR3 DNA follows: TGTGCCGGCCTACAAGGGACCTCGAACACTGAAGCTTTCTTT. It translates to CAGLQGTSNTEAFF.

In DNA, the CDR3 is TGTGCCACCAGCAGTCTAGCGGGCTCCTACAATGAGCAGTTCTTC. It is translated as CATSSLAGSYNEQFF. This sequence joins TRBV15 and TRBJ2-1, with 8 bases identical to TRBD2. There are 15 residues in the CDR3. Per the germline V gene, CDR1 is LNHNV and CDR2 is YYDKDF (reference sequence). The trim removed 3 bases at V and 0 bases at J, leaving 1 base unmatched.

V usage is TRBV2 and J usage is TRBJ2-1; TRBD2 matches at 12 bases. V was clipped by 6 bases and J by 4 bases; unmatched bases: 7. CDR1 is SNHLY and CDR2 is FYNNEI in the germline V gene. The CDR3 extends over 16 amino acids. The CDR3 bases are TGTGCCAGCAGGCGAGCCCTAGCGGGGGGGTACAATGAGCAGTTCTTC. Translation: CASRRALAGGYNEQFF.

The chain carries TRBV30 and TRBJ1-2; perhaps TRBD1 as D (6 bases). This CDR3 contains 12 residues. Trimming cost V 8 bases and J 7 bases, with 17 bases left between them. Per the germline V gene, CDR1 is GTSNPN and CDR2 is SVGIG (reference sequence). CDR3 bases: TGTGCCGTCCCCCAGGGAGGGGGTGGCTACACCTTC. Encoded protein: CAVPQGGGGYTF.

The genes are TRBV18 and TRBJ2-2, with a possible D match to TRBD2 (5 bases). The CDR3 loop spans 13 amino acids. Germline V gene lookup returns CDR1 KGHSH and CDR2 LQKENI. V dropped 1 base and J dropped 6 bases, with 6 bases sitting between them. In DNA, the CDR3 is TGTGCCAGCTCACCACTAGCGTCCGGGGAGCTGTTTTTT. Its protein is CASSPLASGELFF.

The CDR3 bases are TGTGCCACCAGTGATCGGACAGGGGGGTCCTACGAGCAGTACTTC. Translated: CATSDRTGGSYEQYF. The V and J genes are TRBV24-1 and TRBJ2-7; 10 bases map to TRBD1. The germline gives CDR1 KGHDR, CDR2 SFDVKD. This CDR3 has 15 amino acids. V shed 3 bases and J 1 base; nucleotides not matched to a gene: 2.

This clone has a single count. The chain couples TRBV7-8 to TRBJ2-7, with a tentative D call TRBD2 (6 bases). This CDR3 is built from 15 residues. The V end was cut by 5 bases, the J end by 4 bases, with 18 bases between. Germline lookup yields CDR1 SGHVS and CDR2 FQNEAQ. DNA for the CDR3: TGTGCCAGCAGCCCCCGTCGCTCGGGAGAGTACGAGCAGTACTTC. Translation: CASSPRRSGEYEQYF.

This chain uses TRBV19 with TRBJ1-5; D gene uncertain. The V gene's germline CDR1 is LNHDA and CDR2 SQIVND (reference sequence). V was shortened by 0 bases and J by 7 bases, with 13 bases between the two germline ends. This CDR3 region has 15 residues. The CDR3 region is CASSIDLGPRQPQHF. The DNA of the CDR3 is TGTGCCAGTAGTATAGATCTAGGCCCGAGGCAGCCCCAGCATTTT.

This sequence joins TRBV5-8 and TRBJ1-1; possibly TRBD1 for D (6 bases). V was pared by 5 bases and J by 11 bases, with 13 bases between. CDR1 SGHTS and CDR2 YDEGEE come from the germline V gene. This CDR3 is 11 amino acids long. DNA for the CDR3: TGTGCCAGCAGTACCGGGACAAGGGCTTTCTTT. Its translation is CASSTGTRAFF.

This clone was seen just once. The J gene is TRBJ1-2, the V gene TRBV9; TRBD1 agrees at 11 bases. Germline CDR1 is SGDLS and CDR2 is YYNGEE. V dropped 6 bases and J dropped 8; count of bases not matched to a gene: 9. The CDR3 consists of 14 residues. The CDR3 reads CASTPGQGGRGYTF. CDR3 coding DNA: TGTGCCAGCACTCCGGGACAGGGGGGTAGAGGCTACACCTTC.

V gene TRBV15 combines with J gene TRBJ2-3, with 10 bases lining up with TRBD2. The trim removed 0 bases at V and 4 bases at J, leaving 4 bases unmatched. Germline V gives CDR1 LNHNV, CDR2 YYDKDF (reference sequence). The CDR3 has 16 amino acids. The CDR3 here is CATSRDPSGSSDTQYF. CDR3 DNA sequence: TGTGCCACCAGCAGAGATCCTAGCGGGAGTTCAGATACGCAGTATTTT.

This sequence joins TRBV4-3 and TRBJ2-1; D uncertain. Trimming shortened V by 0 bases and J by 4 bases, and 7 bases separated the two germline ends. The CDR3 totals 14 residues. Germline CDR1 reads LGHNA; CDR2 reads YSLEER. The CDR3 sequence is CASSQERVYNEQFF. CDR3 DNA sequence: TGCGCCAGCAGCCAAGAAAGAGTTTACAATGAGCAGTTCTTC.

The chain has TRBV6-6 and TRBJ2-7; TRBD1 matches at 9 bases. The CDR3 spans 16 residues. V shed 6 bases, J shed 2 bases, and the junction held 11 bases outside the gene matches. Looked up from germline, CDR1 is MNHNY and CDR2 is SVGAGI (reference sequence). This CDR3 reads CASSQHPGQGPYEQYF. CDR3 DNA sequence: TGTGCCAGCAGCCAGCATCCGGGACAGGGACCCTACGAGCAGTACTTC.

As DNA, the CDR3 is TGCGCCAGCACCCGGGAGGGACAAAACACTGAAGCTTTCTTT. Its translation: CASTREGQNTEAFF. The rearrangement joins TRBV5-1 to TRBJ1-1, with D possibly being TRBD1 (6 bases). Per the germline V gene, CDR1 is SGHRS and CDR2 is YFSETQ. Between the trimmed V and J ends, which lost 6 bases and 2 bases, there was a span of 14 bases. There are 14 residues in the CDR3.